This record concerns one T cell receptor (beta chain) sequence. These data originate in a study of Ad26.COV2.S vaccination and SARS-CoV-2 variants. Stated treatment: 15 to 20 received Ad26.COV2.S at low or high dose, single or two shots; roughly five received placebo; per-sample allocation not given. The samples date from day 63 after the first vaccine or placebo injection. Some clones are missing from TCRdb's copy, which holds only in-frame ones; the method was immunoSEQ multiplex PCR. The sample carries some 460,000 clones, about nine tenths recorded once. The length of the CDR3 is 18 residues. The V and J ends lost 4 bases and 7 bases, in that order; junction bases with no gene match: 14. CDR1 and CDR2 from the germline V gene are SGHTA and FQGNSA.

This material consisted of peripheral blood, taken in a trial of Ad26.COV2.S vaccine versus placebo. This TCR derives from a person between 18 and 60 years old who received the Ad26.COV2.S COVID-19 vaccine or a placebo. This chain connects TRBV7-2 to TRBJ2-7; TRBD2 matches 15 bases. CDR3 loop: CASSSRGTSGGTFWEQYF. As DNA, the CDR3 is TGTGCCAGCAGCTCCCGCGGGACTAGCGGGGGGACGTTTTGGGAGCAGTACTTC.